This T cell receptor (beta chain) was captured in a study of blood T cell repertoires in COVID-19. Looking at the study overall: In each case, the material was cDNA or gDNA derived from T cells, B-cell-depleted T cells, or PBMCs.

The CDR3 covers 18 residues. The trim removed 4 bases at V and 2 bases at J, leaving 16 bases unmatched. Per the germline V gene, CDR1 is LGHNT and CDR2 is FRNRAP. Participants were aged roughly 18 to 90 years, lived in 20 to 30 US areas, and enrolled virtually. Which cohort a participant joined came from the clinical history participants gave. Profiling relied on immunoSEQ multiplex PCR, and the TCRdb table lists in-frame clones only, not all of them. The repertoire has some 250,000 clones, about 91% of them found once; the top ten carry 1.2%. J is TRBJ1-2 and V is TRBV12-5; TRBD1 agrees at 7 bases. The sequenced sample was PBMCs or T cells enriched from blood (not recorded which). This sequence originates from a human donor in a cohort exposed to, infected with or recovered from COVID-19 (not recorded which). The donor label of this sample is uncertain. The CDR3 is CASGSIFNRDSRNYGYTF. In nucleotides, the CDR3 is TGTGCTAGTGGTTCCATCTTTAATCGGGACAGTCGGAACTATGGCTACACCTTC.